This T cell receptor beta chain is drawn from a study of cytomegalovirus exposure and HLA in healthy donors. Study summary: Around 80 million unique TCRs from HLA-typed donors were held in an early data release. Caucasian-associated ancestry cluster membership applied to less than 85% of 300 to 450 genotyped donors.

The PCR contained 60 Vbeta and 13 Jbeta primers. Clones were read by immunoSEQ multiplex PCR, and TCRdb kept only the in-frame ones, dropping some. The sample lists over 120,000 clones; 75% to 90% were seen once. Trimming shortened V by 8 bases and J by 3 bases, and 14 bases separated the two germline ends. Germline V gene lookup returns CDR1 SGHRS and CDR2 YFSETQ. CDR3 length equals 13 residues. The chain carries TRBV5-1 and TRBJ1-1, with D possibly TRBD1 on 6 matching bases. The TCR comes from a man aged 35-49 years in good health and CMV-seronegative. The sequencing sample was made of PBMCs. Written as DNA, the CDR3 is TGCGCCAGTAACAGGGATTATGACACTGAAGCTTTCTTT. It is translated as CASNRDYDTEAFF. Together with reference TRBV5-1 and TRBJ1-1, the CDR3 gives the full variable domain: KAGVTQTPRYLIKTRGQQVTLSCSPISGHRSVSWYQQTPGQGLQFLFEYFSETQRNKGNFPGRFSGRQFSNSRSEMNVSTLELGDSALYLCASNRDYDTEAFFGQGTRLTVV.